This entry concerns a single TCR beta chain. The record originates from a study of technical replicates of blood from several donors. V was trimmed by 4 bases and J by 1 base, leaving 11 bases between them. The CDR3 consists of 15 residues. Per the germline V gene, CDR1 is SGHVS and CDR2 is FQNEAQ. The protocol was immunoSEQ multiplex PCR, while the TCRdb copy is restricted to in-frame clones and leaves out a portion. The data show 55,000 to 75,000 clones, 75% to 90% seen once. Sequences were obtained from PBMCs. The source of this sequence is a human donor in good health. Some clones in this sample may be carry-over from other donors' samples. V usage is TRBV7-8 and J usage is TRBJ1-5, with a possible D match to TRBD1 (6 bases). DNA of the CDR3: TGTGCCAGCAGCTCTCTAGGGGGAAGCAATCAGCCCCAGCATTTT. This sequence encodes CASSSLGGSNQPQHF.